The sequence of this TCR beta chain was determined in a study of shared clonotypes between healthy human individuals. V gave up 9 bases and J gave up 6 bases; unmatched junction bases: 6. The CDR3 length is 13 residues. Germline V gives CDR1 SNHLY, CDR2 FYNNEI. Libraries were prepared by immunoSEQ multiplex PCR; TCRdb keeps only in-frame clonotypes and omits some of them. Of fewer than 1.4 million clones listed, approximately 80% are singletons. The sequence derives from a man younger than 35 in good health. Some clones in this sample may be carry-over from other donors' samples. This chain joins TRBV2 and TRBJ2-7; 12 bases are a match to TRBD1. The sample was memory CD4+ T cells from PBMCs. Subset: CD45RA-negative fraction. The CDR3 here is CASRDRGLSEQYF. The CDR3 DNA reads as TGTGCCAGTCGGGACAGGGGGCTTTCCGAGCAGTACTTC.